This entry lists 2 T cell receptor beta chains sequenced from one sample in a study of T-cell memory formation after mild COVID-19 (dated by TCRdb to the early 2020s). Library method: 5' RACE. The listed sequencing device is Illumina NovaSeq 6000. TCRdb reworked the public reads: Q25 trimming with fastp, MiXCR clone assembly, productive beta chains retained. CDR3 protein duplicates are merged, each entry listing the most common genes and DNA. This sample comprises fewer than 300,000 distinct CDR3 sequences, about 20% of them detected only once. The ten largest clones take up more than 20% of the sample. Specimen: PBMCs or a T cell subset sorted from them (not recorded which). These TCRs come from a young man who had mild COVID-19 (a few samples of this study predate the infection). The sample titles of this study are shuffled in the database, so cell type and time point are left out; the donor was told from shared clones.

The chain uses TRBV5-8 and TRBJ1-5, with a weak D call TRBD1 (6 bases). Trimming took off 6 bases at V and 5 bases at J, with 18 bases between the two ends. This CDR3 is built from 15 residues. From germline, CDR1 is SGHTS and CDR2 YDEGEE. The CDR3, as DNA: TGTGCCAGCACCCGGGGGGGCAGGGAATATCAGCCCCAGCATTTT. Protein sequence: CASTRGGREYQPQHF.

A word on this clonotype: A read error may produce the germline difference seen at one junction end. This chain uses TRBV29-1 with TRBJ2-1; D ambiguous. There are 10 residues in the CDR3. Germline CDR1 reads SQVTM; CDR2 reads ANQGSEA. CDR3 amino acids: CSGSGPVLSF. CDR3 DNA: TGCAGCGGCTCCGGGCCGGTGTTGTCCTTC.